The 8 T cell receptor beta chains listed next were all sequenced from one sample in a study of T cells expressing NK-cell markers. TCRdb reworked the 5' RACE reads into one entry per CDR3 protein, no DNA. The sample includes more than 250,000 distinct CDR3 sequences. The sample comprised blood T cells: a sorted CD56 or NKG2C T cell subset, CD4+ or CD8+ T cells, or bulk PBMC T cells (not recorded which). The receptors were gathered from a young man in good health.

The J gene is TRBJ1-2, the V gene TRBV25-1; TCRdb proposes TRBD1, but this gene call is untestable without DNA. This CDR3 region has 16 residues. Germline V gives CDR1 MGHDK, CDR2 SYGVNS. This CDR3 is CASSATGTPLYYGYTF.

The J gene is TRBJ2-1, the V gene TRBV7-8; TCRdb's D gene call, TRBD2, goes unchecked for lack of DNA. The V gene's germline CDR1 is SGHVS and CDR2 FQNEAQ. The CDR3 contains 15 residues. The CDR3 reads CASSSSSSSYNEQFF. The whole variable domain, filled in from reference TRBV7-8 and TRBJ2-1, reads GAGVSQSPRYKVAKRGQDVALRCDPISGHVSLFWYQQALGQGPEFLTYFQNEAQLDKSGLPSDRFFAERPEGSVSTLKIQRTQQEDSAVYLCASSSSSSSYNEQFFGPGTRLTVL.

The chain carries TRBV20-1 and TRBJ2-3. The V gene's germline CDR1 is DFQATT and CDR2 SNEGSKA (reference sequence). The CDR3 extends over 13 amino acids. CDR3 sequence: CSAPRLGADTQYF.

The genes are TRBV7-2 and TRBJ2-1; the TCRdb call, TRBD1, lacks DNA for checking. The CDR3 runs 16 residues. CDR1 SGHTA and CDR2 FQGNSA come from the germline V gene. Here the CDR3 reads CASSFSGTGSYNEQFF.

This chain uses TRBV7-9 with TRBJ1-2. CDR1 SEHNR and CDR2 FQNEAQ come from the germline V gene (reference sequence). The CDR3 is made up of 13 amino acids. The CDR3 loop reads CASSFEDSYGYTF.

The CDR3 reads CASSTFSGTQETQYF. This chain uses TRBV5-1 with TRBJ2-5; TCRdb designates TRBD2, a call that cannot be tested without DNA. This CDR3 is 15 amino acids long. Per the germline V gene, CDR1 is SGHRS and CDR2 is YFSETQ.

This chain links TRBV11-2 with TRBJ2-4; TCRdb lists TRBD1, though no DNA is available to test this call. The CDR3 contains 15 residues. CDR1 SGHAT and CDR2 FQNNGV come from the germline V gene. CDR3 sequence: CASSRPNIAKNIQYF. Full variable domain (remainder filled in from reference TRBV11-2 and TRBJ2-4): EAGVAQSPRYKIIEKRQSVAFWCNPISGHATLYWYQQILGQGPKLLIQFQNNGVVDDSQLPKDRFSAERLKGVDSTLKIQPAKLEDSAVYLCASSRPNIAKNIQYFGAGTRLSVL.

The chain combines TRBV12-3 or TRBV12-4 with TRBJ1-2; the D gene TCRdb calls, TRBD1, cannot be checked with no DNA. The length of the CDR3 is 13 residues. CDR3 amino acids: CASSPGSYYGYTF.